One sample yielded the 4 T cell receptor beta chains listed below, sequenced in a study of CD8 T cells in Susac syndrome. The RNA, roughly 0.5 to 1 ug, was put through reverse transcription using random hexamers. One entry per CDR3 protein, called by TCRdb with MiXCR from the immunoSEQ multiplex PCR reads. The sample has some 190,000 distinct CDR3 sequences, about 95% seen once; the top ten hold approximately 0.1%. Sample: CD4+ T cells from PBMCs. These receptors were collected from a human donor in good health.

Comments on this clonotype: The germline gene is not matched at one end of the junction; a read error may be the cause. The chain carries TRBV12-3 or TRBV12-4 and TRBJ2-2; 11 positions match TRBD2. The CDR3 sequence is 14 residues long. CDR3 loop: CASSLAGGVGELFF. The CDR3 nucleotides read TGTGCCAGCAGTCTAGCGGGAGGCGTCGGGGAGCTGTTTTTT.

The chain couples TRBV7-2 to TRBJ2-5, with D unresolved. Trimming stripped 3 bases from V and 3 bases from J, with 23 bases between. Germline values: CDR1 SGHTA, CDR2 FQGNSA. CDR3 length equals 18 residues. CDR3 protein: CASSLLGIAYIAKETQYF. The CDR3 coding sequence is TGTGCCAGCAGCTTGCTAGGGATAGCCTACATAGCCAAAGAGACCCAGTACTTC.

V gene TRBV7-9 combines with J gene TRBJ2-2, with 8 bases identical to TRBD2. Trimming cost V 0 bases and J 2 bases; bases outside gene matches: 5. The CDR3 has 17 residues. Germline V gene lookup returns CDR1 SEHNR and CDR2 FQNEAQ (reference sequence). The DNA for the CDR3 is TGTGCCAGCAGCTTAGCGGGGAGCGGGAGCAACACCGGGGAGCTGTTTTTT. Protein sequence: CASSLAGSGSNTGELFF.

The chain is built from TRBV29-1 and TRBJ1-3, with D unresolved. The CDR3 is 13 residues long. The V end was cut by 4 bases, the J end by 2 bases, with 9 bases between. Per the germline V gene, CDR1 is SQVTM and CDR2 is ANQGSEA. In DNA, the CDR3 is TGCAGCGTTGGAACCAGAACTGGAAACACCATATATTTT. Translating gives CSVGTRTGNTIYF.